This T cell receptor (beta chain) is from a study of response to subunit inactivated influenza vaccine. MiXCR was run by TCRdb on the RT-PCR reads, yielding one entry per CDR3 protein. The table includes approximately 500,000 distinct CDR3 sequences, approximately 20% detected once. V lost 4 bases, J lost 4 bases, and 5 bases lay in between. CDR1 is LGHDT, CDR2 YNNKEL, per germline (reference sequence). The CDR3 extends over 12 amino acids. At least ten counts were recorded for this clonotype. The same data also went into a second study, on T cells expressing NK-cell markers. That paper adds: For TCR beta, cDNA was produced by 5'RACE template switching with UMIs. It was sorted CD3+CD56+NKG2C+, CD3+CD56+NKG2C- and CD3+CD56-NKG2C+ T cells that supplied the TCR beta repertoires. Only alpha-beta TCR T cells were sorted in several experiments, using an anti-gamma-delta TCR antibody. These clonotypes, the leaders elsewhere, also led the CD3+CD56-NKG2C+ fraction in a few donors.

The chain couples TRBV3-1 to TRBJ2-1; D call uncertain. The source is a man aged 45-65 years who received an inactivated influenza vaccine. The material was CD4+ T cells sorted from PBMCs, obtained 11 to 12 days after vaccination. DNA for the CDR3: TGTGCCAGCAGCCCCCGATACAATGAGCAGTTCTTC. Protein: CASSPRYNEQFF.